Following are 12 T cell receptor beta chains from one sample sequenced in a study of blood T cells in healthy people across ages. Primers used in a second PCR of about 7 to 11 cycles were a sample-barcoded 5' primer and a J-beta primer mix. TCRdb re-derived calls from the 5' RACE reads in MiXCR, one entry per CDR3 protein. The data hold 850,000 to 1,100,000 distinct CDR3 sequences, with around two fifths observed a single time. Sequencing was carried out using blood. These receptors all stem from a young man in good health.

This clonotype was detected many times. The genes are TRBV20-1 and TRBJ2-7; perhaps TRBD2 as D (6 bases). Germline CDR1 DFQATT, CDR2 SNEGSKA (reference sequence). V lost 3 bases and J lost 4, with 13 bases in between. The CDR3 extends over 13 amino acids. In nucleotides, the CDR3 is TGCAGTGCTAGGCAGGGAGGAGTATACGAGCAGTACTTC. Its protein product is CSARQGGVYEQYF.

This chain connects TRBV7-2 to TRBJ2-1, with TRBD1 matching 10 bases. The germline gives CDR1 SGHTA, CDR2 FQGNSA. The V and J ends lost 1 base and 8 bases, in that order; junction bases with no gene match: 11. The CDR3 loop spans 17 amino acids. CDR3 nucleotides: TGTGCCAGCAGCTTAGGGTTGGGGACAGGGGTCTCCTATGAGCAGTTCTTC. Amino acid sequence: CASSLGLGTGVSYEQFF. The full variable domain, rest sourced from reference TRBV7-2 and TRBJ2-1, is GAGVSQSPSNKVTEKGKDVELRCDPISGHTALYWYRQSLGQGLEFLIYFQGNSAPDKSGLPSDRFSAERTGGSVSTLTIQRTQQEDSAVYLCASSLGLGTGVSYEQFFGPGTRLTVL.

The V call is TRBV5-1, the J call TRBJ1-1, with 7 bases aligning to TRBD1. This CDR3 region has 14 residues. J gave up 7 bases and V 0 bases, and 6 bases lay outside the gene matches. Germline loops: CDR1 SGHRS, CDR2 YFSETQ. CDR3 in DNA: TGCGCCAGCAGCTTGGCAGGTTCAGGGGGTGAAGCTTTCTTT. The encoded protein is CASSLAGSGGEAFF.

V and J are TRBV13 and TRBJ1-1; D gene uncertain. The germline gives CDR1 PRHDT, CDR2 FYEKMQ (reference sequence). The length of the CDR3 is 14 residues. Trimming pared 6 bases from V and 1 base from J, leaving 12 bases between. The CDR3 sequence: CASSSGVWNTEAFF. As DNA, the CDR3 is TGTGCCAGCAGTTCTGGGGTTTGGAACACTGAAGCTTTCTTT.

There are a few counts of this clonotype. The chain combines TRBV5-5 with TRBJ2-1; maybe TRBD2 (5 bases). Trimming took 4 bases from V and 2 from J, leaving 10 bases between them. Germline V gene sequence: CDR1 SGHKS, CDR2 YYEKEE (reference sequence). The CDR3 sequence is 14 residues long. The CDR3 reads CASSPRGTYNEQFF. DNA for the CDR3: TGTGCCAGCAGCCCCCGGGGAACCTACAATGAGCAGTTCTTC.

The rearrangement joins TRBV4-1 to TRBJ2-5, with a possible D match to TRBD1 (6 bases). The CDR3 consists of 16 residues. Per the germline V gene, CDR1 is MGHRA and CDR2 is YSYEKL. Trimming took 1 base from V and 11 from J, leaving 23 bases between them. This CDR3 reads CASSQGDTWGSNEQYF. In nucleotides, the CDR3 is TGCGCCAGCAGCCAAGGGGACACCTGGGGTTCGAATGAGCAGTACTTC.

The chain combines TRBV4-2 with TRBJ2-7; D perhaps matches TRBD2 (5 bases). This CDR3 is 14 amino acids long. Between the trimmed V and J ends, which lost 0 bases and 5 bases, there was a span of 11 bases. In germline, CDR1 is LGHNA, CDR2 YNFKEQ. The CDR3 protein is CASSQEGRGHEQYF. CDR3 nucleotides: TGTGCCAGCAGCCAAGAGGGAAGAGGGCACGAGCAGTACTTC.

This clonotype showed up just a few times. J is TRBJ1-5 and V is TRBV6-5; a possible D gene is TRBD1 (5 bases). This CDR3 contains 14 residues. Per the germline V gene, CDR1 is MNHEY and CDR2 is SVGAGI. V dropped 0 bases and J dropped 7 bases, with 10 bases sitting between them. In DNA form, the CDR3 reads TGTGCCAGCAGTTACTCATCAGGGAACCAGCCCCAGCATTTT. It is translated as CASSYSSGNQPQHF.

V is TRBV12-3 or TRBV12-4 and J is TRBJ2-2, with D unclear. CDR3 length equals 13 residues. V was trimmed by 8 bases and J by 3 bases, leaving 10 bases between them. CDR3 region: CASPLRDTGELFF. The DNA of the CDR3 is TGTGCCAGCCCCCTCCGCGACACCGGGGAGCTGTTTTTT.

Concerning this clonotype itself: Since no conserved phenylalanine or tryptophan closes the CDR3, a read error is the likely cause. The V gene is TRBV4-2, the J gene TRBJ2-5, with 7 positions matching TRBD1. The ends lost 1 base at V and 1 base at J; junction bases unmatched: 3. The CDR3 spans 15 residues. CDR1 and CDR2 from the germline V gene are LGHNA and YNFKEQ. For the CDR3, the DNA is TGTGCCAGCAGCCAAGTAGGGGGCGTCCAAGAGACCCAGTACTAC. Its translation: CASSQVGGVQETQYY.

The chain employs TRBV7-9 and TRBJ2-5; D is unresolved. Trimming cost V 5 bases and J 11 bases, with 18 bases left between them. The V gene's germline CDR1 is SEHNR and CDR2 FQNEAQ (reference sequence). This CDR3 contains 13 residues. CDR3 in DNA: TGTGCCAGCAGCGACTCGAATGGAGATGAGCAGTACTTC. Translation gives CASSDSNGDEQYF.

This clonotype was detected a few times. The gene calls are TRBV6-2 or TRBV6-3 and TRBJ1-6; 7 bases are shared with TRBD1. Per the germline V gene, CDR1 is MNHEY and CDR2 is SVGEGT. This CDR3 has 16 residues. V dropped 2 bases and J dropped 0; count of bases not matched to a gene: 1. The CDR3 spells CASSYGQASYNSPLHF. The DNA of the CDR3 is TGTGCCAGCAGTTACGGACAGGCCTCCTATAATTCACCCCTCCACTTT.